A selection of T cell receptor beta chains follows, all from one sample in a study of blood T cells in healthy people across ages. TCRdb reprocessed the 5' RACE reads via MiXCR and lists one record per CDR3 protein. Counted here are over a million distinct CDR3 sequences, 45% occurring once; the ten biggest clones make up over 15%. Sequenced sample: blood. The receptors derive from an older woman in good health. CDR3s include the opening cysteine and the closing phenylalanine or tryptophan. The D gene is left open where the match is weak. Size is stated for part of the rows, as once, few or many counts, or as a class when the clone is expanded.

>TRBD2|TRBV20-1|TRBJ2-3|17|NA
CSAWNPGLAGGTDTQYF
TGCAGTGCTTGGAATCCGGGACTAGCGGGAGGGACAGATACGCAGTATTTT
>TRBD2|TRBV25-1|TRBJ2-1|12|NA
CASRQGLGRPFF
TGTGCCAGCAGACAGGGACTAGGGAGGCCGTTCTTC
>TRBD1|TRBV25-1|TRBJ2-7|14|NA
CASSDRTGNYEQYF
TGTGCCAGCAGTGACCGGACAGGGAACTACGAGCAGTACTTC
>NA|TRBV4-1|TRBJ2-7|15|NA
CASSQGGVGPYEQYF
TGCGCCAGCAGCCAAGGTGGAGTTGGCCCCTACGAGCAGTACTTC
>NA|TRBV5-1|TRBJ2-1|15|NA
CASSLVSASYNEQFF
TGCGCCAGCAGCTTGGTGAGCGCCTCCTACAATGAGCAGTTCTTC
>NA|TRBV5-8|TRBJ2-7|15|NA
CASSFGTRGTYEQYF
TGTGCCAGCAGCTTTGGGACAAGGGGGACCTACGAGCAGTACTTC
>NA|TRBV2|TRBJ1-1|14|NA
CASSEGSGNTEAFF
TGTGCCAGCAGTGAAGGGTCAGGGAACACTGAAGCTTTCTTT
>NA|TRBV6-5|TRBJ2-3|15|NA
CASSYSPGDADTQYF
TGTGCCAGCAGTTACTCGCCAGGGGATGCGGATACGCAGTATTTT
>NA|TRBV9|TRBJ2-2|12|NA
CASRIGAGELFF
TGTGCCAGCAGGATAGGGGCCGGGGAGCTGTTTTTT
>NA|TRBV7-6|TRBJ2-1|16|NA
CASSHQTSHTYNEQFF
TGTGCCAGCAGCCACCAGACTAGTCACACCTACAATGAGCAGTTCTTC
>NA|TRBV4-2|TRBJ2-5|15|NA
CASSQEGAPQQTQYF
TGTGCCAGCAGCCAAGAAGGGGCTCCTCAGCAGACCCAGTACTTC
>NA|TRBV28|TRBJ2-7|17|few
CASSPTWLASPSYEQYF
TGTGCCAGCAGTCCCACTTGGCTAGCGAGCCCCTCCTACGAGCAGTACTTC
>NA|TRBV29-1|TRBJ1-2|9|NA
CSDSTGYTF
TGCAGCGATAGTACTGGCTACACCTTC
>NA|TRBV7-2|TRBJ2-7|16|few
CASSLSISASSYEQYF
TGTGCCAGCAGCTTAAGTATTAGCGCCAGCTCCTACGAGCAGTACTTC
>NA|TRBV14|TRBJ1-2|14|NA
CASSQEYRGLGYTF
TGTGCCAGCAGCCAAGAATATAGGGGCCTTGGCTACACCTTC
>NA|TRBV20-1|TRBJ2-1|15|NA
CSARRQDQPYNEQFF
TGCAGTGCTAGAAGACAGGACCAGCCCTACAATGAGCAGTTCTTC
>NA|TRBV11-2|TRBJ2-3|14|few
CASSSIPRGDTQYF
TGTGCCAGCAGCTCAATTCCCAGGGGAGATACGCAGTATTTT
>NA|TRBV19|TRBJ2-1|15|NA
CASSVSVPSYNEQFF
TGTGCCAGTAGTGTTAGCGTACCCTCCTACAATGAGCAGTTCTTC
>NA|TRBV27|TRBJ2-5|14|NA
CASSYLRAQETQYF
TGTGCCAGCAGTTACCTCAGGGCCCAAGAGACCCAGTACTTC
>NA|TRBV10-3|TRBJ1-1|14|few
CAIRDTPQGTEAFF
TGTGCCATCCGAGACACACCGCAGGGCACTGAAGCTTTCTTT
>NA|TRBV24-1|TRBJ2-1|13|NA
CATSSTDYNEQFF
TGTGCCACCAGTTCCACCGACTACAATGAGCAGTTCTTC
>TRBD1|TRBV29-1|TRBJ2-7|14|NA
CSVGGQGSLYEQYF
TGCAGCGTTGGGGGACAGGGGTCCCTCTACGAGCAGTACTTC
>NA|TRBV3-1|TRBJ1-2|16|NA
CASSQGSGQTVYGYTF
TGTGCCAGCAGCCAAGGGTCGGGGCAAACTGTCTATGGCTACACCTTC
>TRBD1|TRBV14|TRBJ2-4|17|NA
CASSQSSGQVAKNIQYF
TGTGCCAGCAGCCAATCCTCAGGACAGGTAGCCAAAAACATTCAGTACTTC
>TRBD1|TRBV20-1|TRBJ2-5|15|NA
CSARPGTDFQETQYF
TGCAGTGCTAGACCCGGGACAGATTTTCAAGAGACCCAGTACTTC
>NA|TRBV28|TRBJ2-6|16|NA
CASSFGPATGANVLTF
TGTGCCAGCAGTTTCGGACCAGCCACTGGGGCCAACGTCCTGACTTTC
>TRBD1|TRBV29-1|TRBJ1-6|13|few
CSVLTGEGSPLHF
TGCAGCGTTCTGACAGGGGAAGGCTCACCCCTCCACTTT
>NA|TRBV15|TRBJ2-1|15|NA
CATRTEGPGYNEQFF
TGTGCCACCCGGACGGAGGGCCCGGGCTACAATGAGCAGTTCTTC
>NA|TRBV29-1|TRBJ2-7|14|NA
CSVVSGVSSYEQYF
TGCAGCGTTGTATCGGGAGTTAGCTCCTACGAGCAGTACTTC
>NA|TRBV3-1|TRBJ2-1|16|NA
CASSWPTRGSAVEQFF
TGTGCCAGCAGCTGGCCGACTAGGGGGAGTGCTGTTGAGCAGTTCTTC
>NA|TRBV21-1|TRBJ1-4|16|NA
CASSKGPKTTNEKLFF
TGTGCCAGCAGCAAGGGACCGAAAACAACTAATGAAAAACTGTTTTTT
>TRBD2|TRBV24-1|TRBJ2-7|16|NA
CATSDYRTSPHYEQYF
TGTGCCACCAGTGATTACCGGACTAGCCCCCACTACGAGCAGTACTTC
>NA|TRBV20-1|TRBJ2-7|15|NA
CSARGTVGSSYEQYF
TGCAGTGCTAGAGGGACAGTCGGGAGCTCCTACGAGCAGTACTTC
>NA|TRBV24-1|TRBJ2-7|18|few
CATNNSPRPTSSSYEQYF
TGTGCCACCAACAATTCCCCTCGCCCGACCTCAAGCTCCTACGAGCAGTACTTC
>NA|TRBV12-3/TRBV12-4|TRBJ2-7|13|NA
CASSVERSYEQYF
TGTGCCAGCAGTGTTGAAAGGTCCTACGAGCAGTACTTC
>NA|TRBV20-1|TRBJ1-5|14|NA
CSASGDNSNQPQHF
TGCAGTGCATCAGGGGACAATAGCAATCAGCCCCAGCATTTT
>NA|TRBV4-2|TRBJ2-2|14|NA
CASRGGLAAGELFF
TGTGCCAGCAGAGGGGGTCTAGCGGCCGGGGAGCTGTTTTTT
>NA|TRBV20-1|TRBJ2-1|11|NA
CSAAGNNEQFF
TGCAGTGCTGCCGGTAACAATGAGCAGTTCTTC
>NA|TRBV12-3/TRBV12-4|TRBJ2-7|14|few
CASSTRDATNEQYF
TGTGCCAGCAGTACCCGGGACGCCACAAACGAGCAGTACTTC
>TRBD1|TRBV20-1|TRBJ1-6|16|NA
CSATDAGTGVDSPLHF
TGCAGTGCCACCGACGCCGGGACAGGGGTTGATTCACCCCTCCACTTT
>TRBD1|TRBV6-1|TRBJ1-1|15|few
CASSNTGGADTEAFF
TGTGCCAGCAGTAACACAGGGGGCGCGGACACTGAAGCTTTCTTT
>TRBD2|TRBV9|TRBJ2-1|16|NA
CASSVSLSGINNEQFF
TGTGCCAGCAGCGTATCCCTTAGCGGGATAAACAATGAGCAGTTCTTC
>NA|TRBV12-3/TRBV12-4|TRBJ2-4|15|NA
CASSTRDPPKNIQYF
TGTGCCAGCAGTACTAGGGACCCACCCAAAAACATTCAGTACTTC
>TRBD2|TRBV20-1|TRBJ2-3|14|NA
CSARISGITDTQYF
TGCAGTGCTAGGATAAGCGGGATTACAGATACGCAGTATTTT
>NA|TRBV9|TRBJ1-4|14|NA
CASSVGISDEKLFF
TGTGCCAGCAGTGTGGGTATAAGCGATGAAAAACTGTTTTTT
>NA|TRBV29-1|TRBJ1-1|14|few
CSVATTGLNTEAFF
TGCAGCGTTGCTACGACAGGTTTGAACACTGAAGCTTTCTTT
>NA|TRBV6-5|TRBJ1-1|15|few
CASSYSGVAHTEAFF
TGTGCCAGCAGTTACTCGGGTGTCGCTCACACTGAAGCTTTCTTT
>NA|TRBV27|TRBJ2-7|14|NA
CASSFGPSSYEQYF
TGTGCCAGCAGTTTTGGACCCAGCTCCTACGAGCAGTACTTC
>TRBD2|TRBV11-3|TRBJ2-7|16|NA
CASSAGTSGRGNEQYF
TGTGCCAGCAGCGCCGGGACTAGCGGGAGAGGTAACGAGCAGTACTTC